These 16 T cell receptor beta chains were all obtained from the same sample, sequenced in a study of blood T cell repertoires in COVID-19. TCRdb keeps only in-frame clones here, not all; method: immunoSEQ multiplex PCR. The sample carries approximately 150,000 clones, about 91% recorded once. Source material: peripheral blood. Source of these receptors: a woman aged 45-59 years with acute or convalescent COVID-19.

The J gene is TRBJ2-3, the V gene TRBV14; 14 bases align to TRBD2. With 3 bases clipped from V and 3 bases from J, the junction kept 5 bases outside the gene matches. The CDR3 extends over 17 amino acids. The germline gives CDR1 SGHDN, CDR2 FVKESK. The CDR3 region has the DNA TGTGCCAGCAGCCATATGGGACTAGCGGGAGAAACAGATACGCAGTATTTT. Protein sequence: CASSHMGLAGETDTQYF.

This rearrangement joins TRBV29-1 to TRBJ2-1; 7 bases agree with TRBD2. Trimming took 8 bases from V and 2 from J; bases not matched to a gene: 6. The CDR3 has 13 amino acids. In germline, CDR1 is SQVTM, CDR2 ANQGSEA. The CDR3 coding sequence is TGCAGCTTAGCGGGCCTAACCTACAATGAGCAGTTCTTC. The encoded protein is CSLAGLTYNEQFF.

This chain links TRBV10-2 with TRBJ2-7; weak D call: TRBD2 (5 bases). The CDR3 is made up of 13 amino acids. CDR1 and CDR2 from the germline V gene are WSHSY and SAAADI. Trimming cost V 10 bases and J 6 bases, with 19 bases left between them. The chain's CDR3 is CATLSGNKVEQYF. The CDR3 DNA sequence: TGCGCCACCCTGTCCGGGAATAAGGTCGAGCAGTACTTC.

This rearrangement joins TRBV23-1 to TRBJ2-3; 7 nucleotides line up with TRBD1. TRBV23-1 is an open reading frame whose function is uncertain. The CDR3 has 15 amino acids. After removal of 0 bases from V and 3 bases from J, the junction contained 3 bases not matched to a gene. The CDR3 is CASSQSTGETDTQYF. The CDR3 DNA reads as TGCGCCAGCAGTCAATCTACAGGGGAGACAGATACGCAGTATTTT.

This clone appeared a few times. The rearrangement joins TRBV20-1 to TRBJ1-2, with a tentative D call TRBD1 (5 bases). Germline CDR1 is DFQATT and CDR2 is SNEGSKA (reference sequence). This CDR3 comprises 16 residues. V lost 3 bases and J 4 bases, leaving 21 bases between the germline ends. The CDR3 spells CSASFPRQGSLYGYTF. CDR3 nucleotide sequence: TGCAGTGCTAGTTTCCCGCGGCAGGGTTCTCTCTATGGCTACACCTTC.

This chain uses TRBV5-1 with TRBJ2-5; D gene unclear. V lost 0 bases and J 2 bases, leaving 11 bases between the germline ends. Per germline, CDR1 SGHRS and CDR2 YFSETQ. The CDR3 spans 15 residues. The CDR3 here is CASSLDRYTQETQYF. In DNA, the CDR3 is TGCGCCAGCAGCTTGGACAGATACACGCAAGAGACCCAGTACTTC.

This chain joins TRBV6-6 and TRBJ1-4; TRBD1 is a possible D gene (5 bases). Trimming cost V 2 bases and J 2 bases, with 9 bases left between them. The length of the CDR3 is 15 residues. Germline lookup yields CDR1 MNHNY and CDR2 SVGAGI (reference sequence). The CDR3 bases are TGTGCCAGCAGTTACGGGGGGGTTACTAATGAAAAACTGTTTTTT. Its translation is CASSYGGVTNEKLFF.

This chain joins TRBV27 and TRBJ1-2; D is perhaps TRBD1 (5 bases). The germline gives CDR1 MNHEY, CDR2 SMNVEV (reference sequence). Deletions cut 6 bases from V and 1 base from J, with 18 bases between. This CDR3 contains 16 residues. The CDR3 region has the DNA TGTGCCAGCAGGACAATATGGGGGAGGCATAACTATGGCTACACCTTC. Amino acids: CASRTIWGRHNYGYTF.

This chain links TRBV11-2 with TRBJ2-1; a weak D match, TRBD1 (6 bases). V was cut by 5 bases and J by 4 bases, with 15 bases left in between. Germline V gene data show CDR1 as SGHAT and CDR2 as FQNNGV. CDR3 size: 15 residues. CDR3 sequence (DNA): TGTGCCAGCAGCCCAGGGCAGGGGCTATACAATGAGCAGTTCTTC. Its translation: CASSPGQGLYNEQFF. The full variable domain, rest sourced from reference TRBV11-2 and TRBJ2-1, is EAGVAQSPRYKIIEKRQSVAFWCNPISGHATLYWYQQILGQGPKLLIQFQNNGVVDDSQLPKDRFSAERLKGVDSTLKIQPAKLEDSAVYLCASSPGQGLYNEQFFGPGTRLTVL.

The chain joins TRBV5-6 to TRBJ1-1; D ambiguous. V was pared by 1 base and J by 8 bases, with 6 bases between. The CDR3 extends over 11 amino acids. Germline V gene data show CDR1 as SGHDT and CDR2 as YYEEEE. The CDR3 bases are TGTGCCAGCAGCTTGTCAGGAGAAGCTTTCTTT. Its protein product is CASSLSGEAFF.

This clone was recorded once. The J gene is TRBJ2-2, the V gene TRBV12-3 or TRBV12-4; D not resolved. This CDR3 comprises 12 residues. CDR3 in amino acids: CDVQKSAGELFF. The CDR3 DNA reads TGTGATGTGCAGAAAAGCGCCGGGGAGCTGTTTTTT.

This clone was counted between two and nine times. This rearrangement joins TRBV12-5 to TRBJ2-3, with a weak D call TRBD1 (5 bases). V gave up 2 bases and J gave up 7 bases, with 13 bases separating them. Germline V gene data show CDR1 as LGHNT and CDR2 as FRNRAP. The CDR3 sequence is 14 residues long. The CDR3 nucleotides read TGTGCTAGTGGTTTGCCAACAGGAGTTTATACGCAGTATTTT. This translates into CASGLPTGVYTQYF.

The CDR3 DNA reads as TGTGCCAGCAGTTACGCAGGGCACAATCAGCCCCAGCATTTT. Protein product: CASSYAGHNQPQHF. V gene TRBV6-5 combines with J gene TRBJ1-5, with D possibly being TRBD1 (5 bases). Trimming cost V 2 bases and J 3 bases, with 8 bases left between them. The CDR3 runs 14 residues. Germline CDR1 and CDR2: MNHEY and SVGAGI.

V is TRBV10-1 and J is TRBJ2-1; weak D call: TRBD2 (6 bases). The CDR3 consists of 15 residues. Trimming cost V 6 bases and J 2 bases, with 14 bases left between them. Germline values: CDR1 WNHNN, CDR2 SYGVQD (reference sequence). The CDR3: CASSIGTGAYNEQFF. The CDR3 DNA reads TGCGCCAGCAGCATCGGGACGGGAGCCTACAATGAGCAGTTCTTC.

The gene calls are TRBV18 and TRBJ2-2, with a tentative D call TRBD2 (5 bases). CDR1 and CDR2 (germline): KGHSH, LQKENI. Trimming shortened V by 3 bases and J by 3 bases, and 8 bases separated the two germline ends. The CDR3 consists of 14 residues. CDR3 protein: CASSPREDTGELFF. CDR3 coding DNA: TGTGCCAGCTCACCTCGGGAAGACACCGGGGAGCTGTTTTTT.

This chain links TRBV5-4 with TRBJ2-7; 9 positions match TRBD2. Germline CDR1 and CDR2: SGHNT and YYREEE (reference sequence). The CDR3 has 16 residues. With 4 bases clipped from V and 5 bases from J, the junction kept 13 bases outside the gene matches. The DNA of the CDR3 is TGTGCCAGCAGCGCCCGAGGGAGCGGGAGGAGGGACGAGCAGTACTTC. The encoded protein is CASSARGSGRRDEQYF. Full variable domain (missing parts from reference TRBV5-4 and TRBJ2-7): ETGVTQSPTHLIKTRGQQVTLRCSSQSGHNTVSWYQQALGQGPQFIFQYYREEENGRGNFPPRFSGLQFPNYSSELNVNALELDDSALYLCASSARGSGRRDEQYFGPGTRLTVT.